This passage covers 21 T cell receptor beta chains from one sample sequenced in a study of shared clonotypes between healthy human individuals. The protocol was immunoSEQ multiplex PCR, while the TCRdb copy is restricted to in-frame clones and leaves out a portion. There are about 980,000 clones in the sample; over 60% occur only once, and roughly 1.5% lies in the top ten. Specimen: memory CD4+ T cells sorted from blood. Documented subset: CD45RA-negative fraction. These receptor sequences come from a man aged 18 to 35 in good health.

This chain uses TRBV5-1 with TRBJ2-1, with D perhaps TRBD2 (6 bases). With 0 bases removed from V and 5 bases from J, the gap between germline ends came to 9 bases. From germline, CDR1 is SGHRS and CDR2 YFSETQ. CDR3 length: 14 amino acids. The CDR3 reads CASSLVPSDNEQFF. The CDR3 DNA is TGCGCCAGCAGCTTGGTTCCTAGCGACAATGAGCAGTTCTTC.

The V call is TRBV5-1, the J call TRBJ1-1, with a possible D match to TRBD1 (5 bases). The CDR3 has 14 amino acids. CDR1 and CDR2 from the germline V gene are SGHRS and YFSETQ. V gave up 1 base and J gave up 7 bases, with 14 bases separating them. This chain's CDR3 is CASSLTPGEGEAFF. The CDR3 coding sequence is TGCGCCAGCAGCTTGACTCCGGGGGAGGGTGAAGCTTTCTTT.

In DNA form, the CDR3 reads TGCGCCAGCAGCACTACCGGGACTAGCGCTAGCGAGCAGTACTTC. Its protein product is CASSTTGTSASEQYF. This chain connects TRBV5-1 to TRBJ2-7; 10 bases map to TRBD2. Germline V lookup: CDR1 SGHRS, CDR2 YFSETQ. V was clipped by 4 bases and J by 6 bases; unmatched bases: 10. This CDR3 contains 15 residues. Full variable domain (missing parts from reference TRBV5-1 and TRBJ2-7): KAGVTQTPRYLIKTRGQQVTLSCSPISGHRSVSWYQQTPGQGLQFLFEYFSETQRNKGNFPGRFSGRQFSNSRSEMNVSTLELGDSALYLCASSTTGTSASEQYFGPGTRLTVT.

The chain joins TRBV5-1 to TRBJ2-1; either TRBD1 or TRBD2 may fit D (5 bases each). Looked up from germline, CDR1 is SGHRS and CDR2 is YFSETQ. V was shortened by 0 bases and J by 7 bases, with 14 bases between the two germline ends. This CDR3 is built from 15 residues. Here the CDR3 reads CASSLGGENGNEQFF. Written as DNA, the CDR3 is TGCGCCAGCAGCTTGGGAGGGGAAAACGGGAATGAGCAGTTCTTC.

The CDR3 reads CAIRDGTPGNTGELFF. CDR3 sequence (DNA): TGTGCCATCAGAGACGGGACCCCCGGGAACACCGGGGAGCTGTTTTTT. The genes are TRBV10-3 and TRBJ2-2, with D possibly being TRBD1 or TRBD2 (5 bases each). The length of the CDR3 is 16 residues. Trimming stripped 6 bases from V and 1 base from J, with 15 bases between. From germline, CDR1 is ENHRY and CDR2 SYGVKD.

CDR3 sequence: CASNPGPGDGANVLTF. The DNA for the CDR3 is TGTGCCAGCAATCCGGGCCCAGGGGACGGGGCCAACGTCCTGACTTTC. The chain combines TRBV6-6 with TRBJ2-6; TRBD1 might be the D (6 bases). V gave up 7 bases and J gave up 4 bases, with 17 bases separating them. The CDR3 contains 16 residues. Germline CDR1 is MNHNY and CDR2 is SVGAGI (reference sequence).

The J gene is TRBJ1-6, the V gene TRBV19; D not certain. With 4 bases removed from V and 5 bases from J, the gap between germline ends came to 12 bases. Germline CDR1 and CDR2: LNHDA and SQIVND (reference sequence). This CDR3 region has 15 residues. The CDR3 protein is CASSTIPTDNSPLHF. The CDR3 DNA sequence: TGTGCCAGTAGTACGATCCCTACCGATAATTCACCCCTCCACTTT. The full variable domain, rest sourced from reference TRBV19 and TRBJ1-6, is DGGITQSPKYLFRKEGQNVTLSCEQNLNHDAMYWYRQDPGQGLRLIYYSQIVNDFQKGDIAEGYSVSREKKESFPLTVTSAQKNPTAFYLCASSTIPTDNSPLHFGNGTRLTVT.

The V gene is TRBV30, the J gene TRBJ1-2; D might be TRBD1 (6 bases). This CDR3 spans 12 amino acids. Deletions cut 0 bases from V and 6 bases from J, with 8 bases between. CDR1 GTSNPN and CDR2 SVGIG come from the germline V gene (reference sequence). CDR3 DNA sequence: TGTGCCTGGAGTGTAGGGGGGGATGGCTACACCTTC. Protein product: CAWSVGGDGYTF.

In this sample, this clone turned up once. The chain links TRBV7-2 to TRBJ2-5; 10 bases are a match to TRBD2. Germline loops: CDR1 SGHTA, CDR2 FQGNSA. The CDR3 contains 15 residues. V shed 5 bases, J shed 9 bases, and the junction held 12 bases outside the gene matches. The CDR3 nucleotides read TGTGCCAGCAGCACGACTAGCGGGTCCCCGGGGCCCCAGTACTTC. It codes for CASSTTSGSPGPQYF.

The chain combines TRBV15 with TRBJ2-2, with TRBD1 matching 7 bases. This CDR3 spans 15 amino acids. The J segment lost 2 bases and the V segment lost 5 bases, leaving 5 bases of the junction unmatched. From germline, CDR1 is LNHNV and CDR2 YYDKDF (reference sequence). CDR3 coding DNA: TGTGCCACCAGCGGCAGGGGGAGAAACACCGGGGAGCTGTTTTTT. It codes for CATSGRGRNTGELFF.

As regards this clone: This CDR3 is also generated by other DNA sequences in the sample. The chain's CDR3 is CASSLGQGNTGELFF. Here the CDR3 DNA reads TGTGCCAGCAGCCTGGGACAGGGGAACACCGGGGAGCTGTTTTTT. V usage is TRBV11-3 and J usage is TRBJ2-2, with 9 bases aligning to TRBD1. Trimming removed 5 bases from V and 1 base from J; junction bases left unmatched: 2. This CDR3 is 15 amino acids long. Looked up from germline, CDR1 is SGHNT and CDR2 is YENEEA.

This chain connects TRBV2 to TRBJ2-5; 8 bases match TRBD2. Per the germline V gene, CDR1 is SNHLY and CDR2 is FYNNEI. J was trimmed by 6 bases and V by 9 bases; bases with no gene match: 6. The CDR3 loop spans 12 amino acids. The DNA of the CDR3 is TGTGCCAGTCAGGGACTAGGCAAGACCCAGTACTTC. Amino acids: CASQGLGKTQYF.

This chain joins TRBV4-1 and TRBJ2-7; D ambiguous. The CDR3 spans 16 residues. Trimming stripped 0 bases from V and 4 bases from J, with 16 bases between. Germline CDR1 MGHRA, CDR2 YSYEKL. The CDR3, as DNA: TGCGCCAGCAGCCAAGATTTAAGCTCATCCGTATACGAGCAGTACTTC. This translates into CASSQDLSSSVYEQYF.

This clone occurred once. Given a much more abundant clone one base away, this may be a read error. This chain connects TRBV6-1 to TRBJ1-2, with TRBD1 identical over 10 bases. The germline V gene has CDR1 MNHNS and CDR2 SASEGT. V was clipped by 5 bases and J by 2 bases; unmatched bases: 2. This CDR3 contains 14 residues. The CDR3 DNA follows: TGTGCCAGCAGTCTGGGACAGGGGAACTATGGCTACACCTTC. Residues: CASSLGQGNYGYTF.

This chain joins TRBV9 and TRBJ2-1; 10 bases fit TRBD2. CDR1 SGDLS and CDR2 YYNGEE come from the germline V gene. With V trimmed by 0 bases and J by 6 bases, 3 bases remained unmatched. The CDR3 length is 15 residues. The CDR3 here is CASSVDPSGSNEQFF. Here the CDR3 DNA reads TGTGCCAGCAGCGTAGACCCTAGCGGGAGCAATGAGCAGTTCTTC.

The CDR3 loop reads CASSPHRGTEAFF. Here the CDR3 DNA reads TGTGCCAGCAGCCCCCACAGGGGAACTGAAGCTTTCTTT. This chain links TRBV11-2 with TRBJ1-1, with 7 positions matching TRBD1. The CDR3 loop spans 13 amino acids. The V and J ends lost 5 bases and 5 bases, in that order; junction bases with no gene match: 5. Germline CDR1 SGHAT, CDR2 FQNNGV.

The rearrangement joins TRBV2 to TRBJ1-1; TRBD1 might be the D (6 bases). Trimming took off 7 bases at V and 6 bases at J, with 27 bases between the two ends. This CDR3 has 17 amino acids. Germline assignment: CDR1 SNHLY and CDR2 FYNNEI. CDR3 sequence: CASTQGFRGGSISEAFF. The CDR3 DNA reads TGTGCCAGCACACAGGGCTTTAGAGGTGGTAGCATATCTGAAGCTTTCTTT.

The CDR3 DNA sequence: TGTGCCAGAAACCGACAGGGTCGGAGCTACGAGCAGTACTTC. Its protein product is CARNRQGRSYEQYF. This chain links TRBV21-1 with TRBJ2-7; the D call TRBD1 from the table was never checked on the DNA. TRBV21-1 is classified as a pseudogene. This CDR3 is 14 amino acids long.

This clone is a singleton in its sample. V is TRBV5-1 and J is TRBJ1-1, with D maybe TRBD1 (6 bases). Germline V gives CDR1 SGHRS, CDR2 YFSETQ. The CDR3 loop spans 17 amino acids. V lost 0 bases and J lost 6, with 21 bases in between. CDR3 sequence reads: CASSLGTRGVVSAEAFF. CDR3 bases: TGCGCCAGCAGCTTGGGTACCAGGGGAGTGGTCAGCGCTGAAGCTTTCTTT.

This chain joins TRBV10-3 and TRBJ2-1, with a tentative D call TRBD1 (5 bases). Between the trimmed V and J ends, which lost 5 bases and 3 bases, there was a span of 8 bases. Germline loops: CDR1 ENHRY, CDR2 SYGVKD. This CDR3 has 13 amino acids. The CDR3 here is CAISKGDYNEQFF. CDR3 nucleotides: TGTGCCATCAGTAAAGGGGACTACAATGAGCAGTTCTTC.

The CDR3 DNA is TGTGCCAGCAGCACTTCAGGGGGAACTGAAGCTTTCTTT. Amino acids: CASSTSGGTEAFF. The genes are TRBV11-2 and TRBJ1-1; 7 positions agree with TRBD1. Germline V gives CDR1 SGHAT, CDR2 FQNNGV. This CDR3 spans 13 amino acids. With V trimmed by 5 bases and J by 5 bases, 5 bases remained unmatched.